This T cell receptor (beta chain) was sequenced in a study of patients and donors after allogeneic stem cell transplantation. The CDR3 has 13 amino acids. V lost 1 base, J lost 4 bases, and 7 bases lay in between. The germline CDR1 and CDR2 sequences are LNHNV and YYDKDF (reference sequence). TCRdb reanalysed the RT-PCR reads using MiXCR and keeps one entry per CDR3 protein. The sample holds some 150,000 distinct CDR3 sequences, 30% to 45% seen once. This clonotype was detected a few times. The receptor's source is a human donor who was either an allogeneic HSCT recipient or a stem cell or donor lymphocyte infusion donor (not recorded which). It is not recorded whose cells these are; they may come from a transplant donor. Sample: blood, either unsorted or a sorted T cell fraction (not recorded which). The chain links TRBV15 to TRBJ1-2; unclear D gene. CDR3 sequence (DNA): TGTGCCACCAGCAGAGGGGATTCCTATGGCTACACCTTC. Residues: CATSRGDSYGYTF.